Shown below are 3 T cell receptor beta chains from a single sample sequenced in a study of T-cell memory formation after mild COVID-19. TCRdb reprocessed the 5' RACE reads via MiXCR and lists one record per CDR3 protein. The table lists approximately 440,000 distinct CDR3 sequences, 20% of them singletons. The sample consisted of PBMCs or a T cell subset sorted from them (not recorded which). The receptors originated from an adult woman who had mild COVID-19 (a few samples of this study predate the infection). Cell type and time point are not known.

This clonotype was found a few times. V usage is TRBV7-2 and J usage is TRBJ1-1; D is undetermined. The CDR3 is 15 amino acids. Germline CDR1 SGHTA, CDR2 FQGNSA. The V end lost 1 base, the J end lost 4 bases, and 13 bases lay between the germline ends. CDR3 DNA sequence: TGTGCCAGCAGCTTAGAGAACCGGGCAGGCACTGAAGCTTTCTTT. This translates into CASSLENRAGTEAFF. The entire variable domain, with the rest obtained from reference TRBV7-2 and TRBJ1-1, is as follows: GAGVSQSPSNKVTEKGKDVELRCDPISGHTALYWYRQSLGQGLEFLIYFQGNSAPDKSGLPSDRFSAERTGGSVSTLTIQRTQQEDSAVYLCASSLENRAGTEAFFGQGTRLTVV.

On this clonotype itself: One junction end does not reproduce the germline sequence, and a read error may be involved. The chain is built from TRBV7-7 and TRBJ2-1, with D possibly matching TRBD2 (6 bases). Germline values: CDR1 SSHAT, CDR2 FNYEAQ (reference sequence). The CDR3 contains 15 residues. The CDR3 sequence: CASSLVVAEYNEQFF. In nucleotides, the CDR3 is TGTGCTAGCAGCTTAGTCGTAGCGGAGTACAATGAGCAGTTCTTC.

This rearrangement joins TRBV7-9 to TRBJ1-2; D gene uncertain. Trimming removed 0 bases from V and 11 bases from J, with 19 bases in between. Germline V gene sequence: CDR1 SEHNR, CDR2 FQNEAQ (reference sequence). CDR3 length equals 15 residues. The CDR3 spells CASSLATARSSQYTF. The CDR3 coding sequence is TGTGCCAGCAGCTTAGCGACGGCCAGATCAAGCCAGTACACCTTC.